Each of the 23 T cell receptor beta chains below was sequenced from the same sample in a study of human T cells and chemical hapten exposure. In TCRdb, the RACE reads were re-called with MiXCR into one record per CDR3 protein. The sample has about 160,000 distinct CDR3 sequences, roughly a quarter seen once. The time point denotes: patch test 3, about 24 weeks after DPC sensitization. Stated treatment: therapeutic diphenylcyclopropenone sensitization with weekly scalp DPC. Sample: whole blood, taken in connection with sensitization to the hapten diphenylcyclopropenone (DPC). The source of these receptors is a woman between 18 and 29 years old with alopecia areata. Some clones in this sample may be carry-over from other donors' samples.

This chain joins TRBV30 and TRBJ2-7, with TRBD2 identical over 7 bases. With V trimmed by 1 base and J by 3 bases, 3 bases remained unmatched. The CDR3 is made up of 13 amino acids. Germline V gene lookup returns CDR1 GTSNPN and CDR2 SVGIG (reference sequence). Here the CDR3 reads CAWSASGLYEQYF. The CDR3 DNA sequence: TGTGCCTGGAGTGCTAGCGGTCTCTACGAGCAGTACTTC.

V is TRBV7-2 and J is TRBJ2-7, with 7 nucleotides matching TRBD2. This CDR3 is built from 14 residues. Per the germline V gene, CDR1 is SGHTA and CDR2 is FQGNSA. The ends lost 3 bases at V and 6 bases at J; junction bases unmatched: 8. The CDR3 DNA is TGTGCCAGCAGCTTTACTGGGGGGGGGAGCGAGCAGTACTTC. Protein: CASSFTGGGSEQYF.

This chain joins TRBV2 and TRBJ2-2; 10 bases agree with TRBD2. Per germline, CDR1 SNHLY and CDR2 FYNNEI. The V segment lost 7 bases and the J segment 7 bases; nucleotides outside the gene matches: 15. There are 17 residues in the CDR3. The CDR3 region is CASMSPSGSFGGGELFF. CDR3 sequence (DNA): TGTGCCAGCATGTCTCCTAGCGGGAGTTTTGGTGGCGGGGAGCTGTTTTTT. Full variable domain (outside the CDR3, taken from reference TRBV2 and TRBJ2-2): EPEVTQTPSHQVTQMGQEVILRCVPISNHLYFYWYRQILGQKVEFLVSFYNNEISEKSEIFDDQFSVERPDGSNFTLKIRSTKLEDSAMYFCASMSPSGSFGGGELFFGEGSRLTVL.

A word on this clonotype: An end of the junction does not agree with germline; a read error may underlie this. The CDR3 DNA is TGTACCAGCAGTGAGTTAGCGGGGGCTTCAGAGCAGTTCTTC. Residues: CTSSELAGASEQFF. This rearrangement joins TRBV2 to TRBJ2-1, with TRBD2 matching 9 bases. From germline, CDR1 is SNHLY and CDR2 FYNNEI. This CDR3 has 14 residues.

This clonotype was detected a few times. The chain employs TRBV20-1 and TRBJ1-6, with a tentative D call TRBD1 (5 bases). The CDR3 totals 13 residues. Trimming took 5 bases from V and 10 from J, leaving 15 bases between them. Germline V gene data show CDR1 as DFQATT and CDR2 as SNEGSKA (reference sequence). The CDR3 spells CSAVGTLDSPLHF. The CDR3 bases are TGCAGTGCTGTCGGGACCCTGGACTCACCCCTCCACTTT.

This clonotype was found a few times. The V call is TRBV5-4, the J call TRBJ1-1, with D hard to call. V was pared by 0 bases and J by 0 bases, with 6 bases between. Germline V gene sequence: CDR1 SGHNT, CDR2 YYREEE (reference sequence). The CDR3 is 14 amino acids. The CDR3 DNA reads TGTGCCAGCAGCTTGGCCCAACTGAACACTGAAGCTTTCTTT. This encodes CASSLAQLNTEAFF. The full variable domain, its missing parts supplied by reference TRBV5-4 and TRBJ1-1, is ETGVTQSPTHLIKTRGQQVTLRCSSQSGHNTVSWYQQALGQGPQFIFQYYREEENGRGNFPPRFSGLQFPNYSSELNVNALELDDSALYLCASSLAQLNTEAFFGQGTRLTVV.

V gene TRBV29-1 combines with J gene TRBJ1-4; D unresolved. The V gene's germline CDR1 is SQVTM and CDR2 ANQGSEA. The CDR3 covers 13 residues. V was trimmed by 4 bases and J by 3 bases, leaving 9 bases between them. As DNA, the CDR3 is TGCAGCGTTGGGAAGTCCCCTAATGAAAAACTGTTTTTT. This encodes CSVGKSPNEKLFF.

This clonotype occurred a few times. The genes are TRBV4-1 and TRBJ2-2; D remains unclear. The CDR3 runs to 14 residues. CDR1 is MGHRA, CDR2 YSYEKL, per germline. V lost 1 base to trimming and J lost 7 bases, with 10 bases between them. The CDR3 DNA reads TGCGCCAGCAGCCAAGTTATGTGGGACGGGGAGCTGTTTTTT. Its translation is CASSQVMWDGELFF.

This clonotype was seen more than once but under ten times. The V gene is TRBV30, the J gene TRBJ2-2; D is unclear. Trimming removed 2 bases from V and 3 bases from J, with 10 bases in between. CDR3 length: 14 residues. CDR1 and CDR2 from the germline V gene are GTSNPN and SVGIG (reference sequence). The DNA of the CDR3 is TGTGCCTGGAGTTTTCCCTTTTACACCGGGGAGCTGTTTTTT. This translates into CAWSFPFYTGELFF.

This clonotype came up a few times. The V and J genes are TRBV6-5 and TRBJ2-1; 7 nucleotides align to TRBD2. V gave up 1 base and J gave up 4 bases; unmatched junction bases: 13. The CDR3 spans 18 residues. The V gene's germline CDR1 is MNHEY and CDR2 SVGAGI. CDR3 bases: TGTGCCAGCAGTTACTGGGCTAGCGGAGGGGTCTCATACAATGAGCAGTTCTTC. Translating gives CASSYWASGGVSYNEQFF.

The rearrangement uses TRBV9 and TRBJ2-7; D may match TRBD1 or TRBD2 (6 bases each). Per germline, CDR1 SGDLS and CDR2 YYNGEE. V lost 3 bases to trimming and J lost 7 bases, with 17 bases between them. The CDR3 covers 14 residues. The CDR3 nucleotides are TGTGCCAGCAGCGCAATCGGGGGAAGGGGGGAGCAGTACTTC. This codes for CASSAIGGRGEQYF.

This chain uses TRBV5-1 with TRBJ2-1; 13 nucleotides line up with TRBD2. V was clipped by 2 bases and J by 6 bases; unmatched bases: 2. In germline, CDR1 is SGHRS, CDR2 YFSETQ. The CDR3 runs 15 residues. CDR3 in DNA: TGCGCCAGCAGCTTCACTAGCGGGGGGGGCAATGAGCAGTTCTTC. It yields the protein CASSFTSGGGNEQFF.

This CDR3 reads CASRGEQGGSQPQHF. The CDR3 DNA sequence: TGTGCCAGCAGGGGGGAACAGGGTGGGAGTCAGCCCCAGCATTTT. The genes are TRBV2 and TRBJ1-5, with a weak D call TRBD1 (6 bases). The CDR3 is 15 amino acids. Per the germline V gene, CDR1 is SNHLY and CDR2 is FYNNEI. V lost 6 bases and J lost 6, with 18 bases in between.

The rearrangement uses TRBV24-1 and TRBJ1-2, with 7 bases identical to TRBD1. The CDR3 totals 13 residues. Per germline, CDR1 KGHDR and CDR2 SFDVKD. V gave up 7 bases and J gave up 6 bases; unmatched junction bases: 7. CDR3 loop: CATRSDRAHGYTF. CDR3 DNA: TGTGCCACCAGATCCGACAGGGCGCATGGCTACACCTTC.

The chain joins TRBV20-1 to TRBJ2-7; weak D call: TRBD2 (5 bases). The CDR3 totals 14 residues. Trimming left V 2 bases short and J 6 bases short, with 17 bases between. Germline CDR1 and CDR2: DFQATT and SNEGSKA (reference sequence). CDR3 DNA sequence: TGCAGTGCTAGAAGCCCGGGATCATCTCCCGAGCAGTACTTC. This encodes CSARSPGSSPEQYF.

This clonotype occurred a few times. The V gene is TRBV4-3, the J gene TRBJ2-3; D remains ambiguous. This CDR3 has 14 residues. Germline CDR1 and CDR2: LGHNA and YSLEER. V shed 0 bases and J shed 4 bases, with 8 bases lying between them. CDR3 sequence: CASSQDQRADTQYF. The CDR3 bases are TGCGCCAGCAGCCAAGATCAAAGGGCAGATACGCAGTATTTT.

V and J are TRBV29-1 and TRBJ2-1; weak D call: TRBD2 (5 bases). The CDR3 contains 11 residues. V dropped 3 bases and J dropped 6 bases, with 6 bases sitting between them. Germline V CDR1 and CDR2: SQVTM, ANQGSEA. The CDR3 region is CSVDEGNEQFF. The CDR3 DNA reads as TGCAGCGTTGATGAGGGCAATGAGCAGTTCTTC.

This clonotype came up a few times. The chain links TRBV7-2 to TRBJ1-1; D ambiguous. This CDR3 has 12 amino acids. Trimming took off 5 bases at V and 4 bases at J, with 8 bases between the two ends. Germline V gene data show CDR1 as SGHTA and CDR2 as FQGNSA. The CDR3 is CASSPSLTEAFF. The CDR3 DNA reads TGTGCCAGCAGCCCCTCCCTCACTGAAGCTTTCTTT.

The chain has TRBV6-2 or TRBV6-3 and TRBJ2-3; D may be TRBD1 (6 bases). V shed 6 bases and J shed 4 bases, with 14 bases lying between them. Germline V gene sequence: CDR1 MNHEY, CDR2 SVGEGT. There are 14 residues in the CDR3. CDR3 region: CASSLLGGADTQYF. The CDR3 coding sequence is TGTGCCAGCAGCCTCTTAGGGGGAGCAGATACGCAGTATTTT.

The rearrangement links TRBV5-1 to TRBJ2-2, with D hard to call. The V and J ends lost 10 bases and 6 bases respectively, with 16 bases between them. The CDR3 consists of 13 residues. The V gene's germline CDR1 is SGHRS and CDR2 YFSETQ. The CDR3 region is CAARPLGAGELFF. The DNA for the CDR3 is TGCGCCGCCCGGCCCCTTGGGGCCGGGGAGCTGTTTTTT.

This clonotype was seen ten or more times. The CDR3 bases are TGTGCCAGCAGCTTTAGCGGGGGGAACACCGGGGAGCTGTTTTTT. It translates to CASSFSGGNTGELFF. The genes are TRBV9 and TRBJ2-2, with 9 bases identical to TRBD2. The V and J ends lost 4 bases and 1 base, in that order; junction bases with no gene match: 2. There are 15 residues in the CDR3. Germline CDR1 is SGDLS and CDR2 is YYNGEE.

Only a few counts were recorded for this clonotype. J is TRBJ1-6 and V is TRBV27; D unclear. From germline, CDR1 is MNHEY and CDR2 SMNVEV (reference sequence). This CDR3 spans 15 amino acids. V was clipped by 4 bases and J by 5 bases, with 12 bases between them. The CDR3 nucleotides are TGTGCCAGCAGTTCCCAGTTAACCCATAATTCACCCCTCCACTTT. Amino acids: CASSSQLTHNSPLHF.

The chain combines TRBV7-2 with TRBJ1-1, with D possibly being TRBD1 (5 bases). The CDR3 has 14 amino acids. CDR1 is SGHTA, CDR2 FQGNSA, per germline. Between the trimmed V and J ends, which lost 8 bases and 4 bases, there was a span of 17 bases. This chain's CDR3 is CASLTGRSPTEAFF. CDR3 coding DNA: TGTGCCAGCCTAACGGGACGGAGCCCCACTGAAGCTTTCTTT.